This record looks at one T cell receptor (beta chain) sequence and its context. Its antigen is not known. After removal of 0 bases from V and 5 bases from J, the junction contained 5 bases not matched to a gene. Germline CDR1 SGHNT, CDR2 YENEEA. This CDR3 is built from 16 residues. TCRdb's table, derived via immunoSEQ multiplex PCR, lists solely in-frame clones and lacks some. The sample carries about 2.3 million clones, 85% to 95% recorded once. The data belong to a study of shared clonotypes between healthy human individuals. Notes on the study in general: Researchers sampled only blood; tissue repertoires likely differ.

The chain uses TRBV11-3 and TRBJ2-1, with 9 bases fitting TRBD2. The specimen was naive CD4+ T cells from PBMCs. The subset was: CD45RA+ positively selected. The TCR sequence derives from a man aged 18 to 30 in good health. Some clones in this sample may be carry-over from other donors' samples. CDR3 coding DNA: TGTGCCAGCAGCTTAGATGGGGCTAGCGGGAACAATGAGCAGTTCTTC. Amino acid sequence: CASSLDGASGNNEQFF. Variable domain in full (rest from reference TRBV11-3 and TRBJ2-1): EAGVVQSPRYKIIEKKQPVAFWCNPISGHNTLYWYLQNLGQGPELLIRYENEEAVDDSQLPKDRFSAERLKGVDSTLKIQPAELGDSAVYLCASSLDGASGNNEQFFGPGTRLTVL.